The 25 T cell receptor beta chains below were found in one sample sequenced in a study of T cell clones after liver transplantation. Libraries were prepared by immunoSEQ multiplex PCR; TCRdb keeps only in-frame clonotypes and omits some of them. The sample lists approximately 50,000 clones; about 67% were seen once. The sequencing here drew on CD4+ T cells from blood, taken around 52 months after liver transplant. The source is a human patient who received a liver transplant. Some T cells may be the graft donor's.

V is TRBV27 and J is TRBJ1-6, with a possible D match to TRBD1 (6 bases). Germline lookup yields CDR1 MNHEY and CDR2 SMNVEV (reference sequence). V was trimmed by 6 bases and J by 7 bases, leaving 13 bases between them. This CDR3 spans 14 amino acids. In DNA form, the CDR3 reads TGTGCCAGCAGCCCAGAGGGGGTAAATTCACCCCTCCACTTT. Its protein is CASSPEGVNSPLHF.

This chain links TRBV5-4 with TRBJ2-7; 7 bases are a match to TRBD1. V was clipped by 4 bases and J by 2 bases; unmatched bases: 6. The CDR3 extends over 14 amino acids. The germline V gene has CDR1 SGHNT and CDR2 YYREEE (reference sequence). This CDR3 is CASSRRQGAYEQYF. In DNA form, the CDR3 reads TGTGCCAGCAGCAGAAGACAGGGAGCCTACGAGCAGTACTTC.

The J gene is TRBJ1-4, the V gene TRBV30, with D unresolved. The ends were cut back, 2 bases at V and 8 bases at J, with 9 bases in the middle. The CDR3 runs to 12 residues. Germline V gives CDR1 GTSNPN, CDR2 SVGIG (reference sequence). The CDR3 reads CAWSNTWEKLFF. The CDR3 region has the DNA TGTGCCTGGAGTAATACATGGGAAAAACTGTTTTTT.

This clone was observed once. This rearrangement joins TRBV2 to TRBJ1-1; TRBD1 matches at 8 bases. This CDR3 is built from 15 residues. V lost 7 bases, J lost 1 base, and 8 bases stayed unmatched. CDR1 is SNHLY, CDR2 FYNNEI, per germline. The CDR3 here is CASIETGVGNTEAFF. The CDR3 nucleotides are TGTGCCAGCATAGAGACAGGGGTTGGGAACACTGAAGCTTTCTTT.

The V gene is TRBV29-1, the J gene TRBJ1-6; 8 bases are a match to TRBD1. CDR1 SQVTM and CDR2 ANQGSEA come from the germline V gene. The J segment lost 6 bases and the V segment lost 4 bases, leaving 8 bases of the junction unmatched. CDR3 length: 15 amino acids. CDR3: CSVVARGQSNSPLHF. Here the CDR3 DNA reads TGCAGCGTTGTGGCCAGGGGGCAAAGTAATTCACCCCTCCACTTT.

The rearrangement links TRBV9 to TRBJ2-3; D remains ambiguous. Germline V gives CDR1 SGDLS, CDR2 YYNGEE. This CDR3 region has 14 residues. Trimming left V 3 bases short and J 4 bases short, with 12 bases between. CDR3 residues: CASSAGEWADTQYF. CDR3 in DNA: TGTGCCAGCAGCGCGGGTGAGTGGGCAGATACGCAGTATTTT.

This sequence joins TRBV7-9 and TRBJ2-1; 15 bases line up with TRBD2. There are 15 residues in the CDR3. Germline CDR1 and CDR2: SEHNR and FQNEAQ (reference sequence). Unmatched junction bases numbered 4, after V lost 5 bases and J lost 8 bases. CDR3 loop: CASSPGTSGGYEQFF. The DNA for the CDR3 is TGTGCCAGCAGCCCCGGGACTAGCGGGGGGTATGAGCAGTTCTTC.

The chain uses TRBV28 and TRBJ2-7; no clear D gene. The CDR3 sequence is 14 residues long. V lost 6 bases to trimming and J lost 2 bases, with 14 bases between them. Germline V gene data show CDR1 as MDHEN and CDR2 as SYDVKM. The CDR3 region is CASRSRAGPYEQYF. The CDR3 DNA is TGTGCCAGCAGGTCACGGGCAGGCCCCTACGAGCAGTACTTC.

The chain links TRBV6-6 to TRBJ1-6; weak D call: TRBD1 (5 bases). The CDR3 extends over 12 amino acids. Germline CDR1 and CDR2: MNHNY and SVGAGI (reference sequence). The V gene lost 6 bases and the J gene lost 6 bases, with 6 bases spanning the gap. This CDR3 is CASSRANSPLHF. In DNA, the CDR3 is TGTGCCAGCAGCAGGGCTAATTCACCCCTCCACTTT.

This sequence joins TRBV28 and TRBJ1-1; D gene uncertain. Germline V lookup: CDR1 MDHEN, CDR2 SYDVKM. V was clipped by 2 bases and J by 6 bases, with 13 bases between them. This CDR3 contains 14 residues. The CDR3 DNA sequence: TGTGCCAGCAGTTTAGGCGTGGTAAAGCCTGAAGCTTTCTTT. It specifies CASSLGVVKPEAFF.

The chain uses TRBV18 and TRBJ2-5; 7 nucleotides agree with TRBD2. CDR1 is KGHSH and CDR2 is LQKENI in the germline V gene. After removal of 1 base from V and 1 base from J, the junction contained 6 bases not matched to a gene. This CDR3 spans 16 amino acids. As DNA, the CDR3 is TGTGCCAGCTCACCACGCAGCGGGGCCCCCCAAGAGACCCAGTACTTC. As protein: CASSPRSGAPQETQYF.

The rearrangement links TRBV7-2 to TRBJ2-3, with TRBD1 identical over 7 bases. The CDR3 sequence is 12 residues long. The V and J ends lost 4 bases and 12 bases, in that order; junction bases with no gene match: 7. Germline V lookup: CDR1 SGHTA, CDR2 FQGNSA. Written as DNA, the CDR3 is TGTGCCAGCAGCTCTCACAGGGGAAATCAGTATTTT. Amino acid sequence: CASSSHRGNQYF.

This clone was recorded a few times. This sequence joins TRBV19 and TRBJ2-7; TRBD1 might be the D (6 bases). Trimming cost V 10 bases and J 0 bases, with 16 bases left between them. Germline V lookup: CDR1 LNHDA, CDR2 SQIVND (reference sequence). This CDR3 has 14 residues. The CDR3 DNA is TGTGCCACCAGGACAGCGCACGACTCCTACGAGCAGTACTTC. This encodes CATRTAHDSYEQYF.

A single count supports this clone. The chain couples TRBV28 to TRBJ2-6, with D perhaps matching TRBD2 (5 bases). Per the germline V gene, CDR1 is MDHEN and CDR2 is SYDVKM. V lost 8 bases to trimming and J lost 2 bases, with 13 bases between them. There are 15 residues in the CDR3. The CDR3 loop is CASCPPGTGANVLTF. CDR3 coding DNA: TGTGCCAGCTGCCCCCCGGGGACTGGGGCCAACGTCCTGACTTTC.

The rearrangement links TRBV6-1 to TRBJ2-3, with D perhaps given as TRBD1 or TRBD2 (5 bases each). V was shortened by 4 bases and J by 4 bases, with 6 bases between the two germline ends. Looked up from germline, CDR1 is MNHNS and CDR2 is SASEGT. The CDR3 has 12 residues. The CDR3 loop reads CASSVGADTQYF. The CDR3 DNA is TGTGCCAGCAGTGTGGGGGCAGATACGCAGTATTTT.

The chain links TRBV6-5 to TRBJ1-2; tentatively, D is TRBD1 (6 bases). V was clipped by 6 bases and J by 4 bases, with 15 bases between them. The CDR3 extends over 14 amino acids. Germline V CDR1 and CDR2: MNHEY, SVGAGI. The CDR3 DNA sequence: TGTGCCAGCAGCCGCGAGACAGGCCCCTATGGCTACACCTTC. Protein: CASSRETGPYGYTF.

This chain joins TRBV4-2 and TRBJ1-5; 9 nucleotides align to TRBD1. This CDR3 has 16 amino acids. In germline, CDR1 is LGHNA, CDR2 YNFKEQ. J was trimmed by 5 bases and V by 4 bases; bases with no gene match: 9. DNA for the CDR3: TGTGCCAGCAGCCCAGTTGGGACAGGGCAACATCAGCCCCAGCATTTT. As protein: CASSPVGTGQHQPQHF.

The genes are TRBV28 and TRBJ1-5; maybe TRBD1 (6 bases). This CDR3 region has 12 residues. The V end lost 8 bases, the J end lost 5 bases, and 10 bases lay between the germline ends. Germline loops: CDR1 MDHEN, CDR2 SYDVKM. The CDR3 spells CASYEGDQPQHF. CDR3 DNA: TGTGCCAGCTATGAGGGGGATCAGCCCCAGCATTTT.

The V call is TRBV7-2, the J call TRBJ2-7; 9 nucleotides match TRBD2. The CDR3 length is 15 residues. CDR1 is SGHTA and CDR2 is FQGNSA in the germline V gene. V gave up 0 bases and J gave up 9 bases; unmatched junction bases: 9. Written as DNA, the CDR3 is TGTGCCAGCAGCTTAGCGCGGCGGGGGGGCCGGGGGCAGTACTTC. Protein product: CASSLARRGGRGQYF.

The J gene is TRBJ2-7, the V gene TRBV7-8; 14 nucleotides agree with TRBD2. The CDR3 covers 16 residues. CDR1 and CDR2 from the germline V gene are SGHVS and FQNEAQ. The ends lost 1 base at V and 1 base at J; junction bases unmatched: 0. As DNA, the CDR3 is TGTGCCAGCAGCTTAGGGACTAGCGGGGGGTCCTACGAGCAGTACTTC. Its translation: CASSLGTSGGSYEQYF.

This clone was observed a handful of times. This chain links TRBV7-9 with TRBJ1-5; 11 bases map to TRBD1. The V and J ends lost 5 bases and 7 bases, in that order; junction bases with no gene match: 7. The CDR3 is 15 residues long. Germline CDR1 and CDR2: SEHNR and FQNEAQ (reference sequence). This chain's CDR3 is CASSPGTGGGQPQHF. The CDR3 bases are TGTGCCAGCAGCCCCGGGACAGGGGGTGGCCAGCCCCAGCATTTT.

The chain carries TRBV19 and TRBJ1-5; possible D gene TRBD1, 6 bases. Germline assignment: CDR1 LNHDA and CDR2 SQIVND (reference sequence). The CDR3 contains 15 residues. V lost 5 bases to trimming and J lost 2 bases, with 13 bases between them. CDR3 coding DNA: TGTGCCAGTAGTGGGGGCAGGGGAGGCAATCAGCCCCAGCATTTT. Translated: CASSGGRGGNQPQHF.

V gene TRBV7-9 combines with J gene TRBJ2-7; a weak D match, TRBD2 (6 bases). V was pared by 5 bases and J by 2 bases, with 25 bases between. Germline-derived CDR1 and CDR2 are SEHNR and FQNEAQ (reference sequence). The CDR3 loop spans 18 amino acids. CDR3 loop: CASSPRAGGAVVAYEQYF. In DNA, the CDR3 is TGTGCCAGCAGCCCCCGAGCTGGCGGGGCGGTGGTGGCCTACGAGCAGTACTTC.

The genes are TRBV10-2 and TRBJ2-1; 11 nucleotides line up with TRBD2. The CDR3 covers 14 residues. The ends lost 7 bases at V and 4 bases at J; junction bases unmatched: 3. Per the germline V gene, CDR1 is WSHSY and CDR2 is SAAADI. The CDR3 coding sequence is TGCGCCAGCAACCTAGCGGGGGGATACAATGAGCAGTTCTTC. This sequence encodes CASNLAGGYNEQFF.

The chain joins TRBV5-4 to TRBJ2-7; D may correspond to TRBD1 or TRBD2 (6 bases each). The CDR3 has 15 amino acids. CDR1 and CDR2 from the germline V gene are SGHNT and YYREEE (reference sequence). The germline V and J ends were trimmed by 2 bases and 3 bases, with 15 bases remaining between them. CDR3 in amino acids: CASSFGGRGVYEQYF. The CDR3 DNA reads TGTGCCAGCAGCTTTGGGGGAAGGGGGGTCTACGAGCAGTACTTC. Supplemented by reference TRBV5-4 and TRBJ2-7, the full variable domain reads ETGVTQSPTHLIKTRGQQVTLRCSSQSGHNTVSWYQQALGQGPQFIFQYYREEENGRGNFPPRFSGLQFPNYSSELNVNALELDDSALYLCASSFGGRGVYEQYFGPGTRLTVT.